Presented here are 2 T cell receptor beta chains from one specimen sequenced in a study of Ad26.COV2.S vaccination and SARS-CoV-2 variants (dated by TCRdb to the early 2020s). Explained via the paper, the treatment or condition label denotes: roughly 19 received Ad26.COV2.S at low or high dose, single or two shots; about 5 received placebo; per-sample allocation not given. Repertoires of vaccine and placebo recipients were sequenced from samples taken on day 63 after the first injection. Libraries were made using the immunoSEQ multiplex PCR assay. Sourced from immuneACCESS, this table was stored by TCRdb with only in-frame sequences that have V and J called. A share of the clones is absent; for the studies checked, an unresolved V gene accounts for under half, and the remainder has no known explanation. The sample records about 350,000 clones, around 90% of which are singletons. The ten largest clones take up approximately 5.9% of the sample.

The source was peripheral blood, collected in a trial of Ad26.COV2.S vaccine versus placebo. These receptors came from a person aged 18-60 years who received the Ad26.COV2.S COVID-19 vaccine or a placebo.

CDR3 protein: CASSVGQGVQPQHF. In DNA, the CDR3 is TGTGCCAGCAGTGTAGGACAGGGGGTTCAGCCCCAGCATTTT. This sequence joins TRBV25-1 and TRBJ1-5, with 10 bases matching TRBD1. Losses at the gene ends were 4 bases for V and 6 bases for J; bases not matched to a gene: 3. Germline V CDR1 and CDR2: MGHDK, SYGVNS. The CDR3 has 14 amino acids. Full variable domain (rest looked up from reference TRBV25-1 and TRBJ1-5): EADIYQTPRYLVIGTGKKITLECSQTMGHDKMYWYQQDPGMELHLIHYSYGVNSTEKGDLSSESTVSRIRTEHFPLTLESARPSHTSQYLCASSVGQGVQPQHFGDGTRLSIL.

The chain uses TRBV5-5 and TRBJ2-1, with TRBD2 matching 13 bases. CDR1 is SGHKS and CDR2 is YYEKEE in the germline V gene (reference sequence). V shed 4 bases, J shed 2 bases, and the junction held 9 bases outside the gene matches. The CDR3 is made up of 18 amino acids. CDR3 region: CASSGTSGGAFPYNEQFF. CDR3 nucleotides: TGTGCCAGCAGCGGTACTAGCGGGGGGGCCTTCCCCTACAATGAGCAGTTCTTC. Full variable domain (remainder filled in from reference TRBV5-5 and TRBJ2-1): DAGVTQSPTHLIKTRGQQVTLRCSPISGHKSVSWYQQVLGQGPQFIFQYYEKEERGRGNFPDRFSARQFPNYSSELNVNALLLGDSALYLCASSGTSGGAFPYNEQFFGPGTRLTVL.